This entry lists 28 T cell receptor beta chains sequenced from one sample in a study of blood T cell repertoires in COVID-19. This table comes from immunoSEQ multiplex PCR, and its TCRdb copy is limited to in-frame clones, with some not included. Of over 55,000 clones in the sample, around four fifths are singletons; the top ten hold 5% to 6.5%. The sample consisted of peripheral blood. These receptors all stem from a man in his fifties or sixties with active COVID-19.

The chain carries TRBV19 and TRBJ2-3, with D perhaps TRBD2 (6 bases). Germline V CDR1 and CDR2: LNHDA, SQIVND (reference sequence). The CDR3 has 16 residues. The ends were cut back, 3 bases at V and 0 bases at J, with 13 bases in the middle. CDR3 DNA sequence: TGTGCCAGTAGTATTCGGTCAGGGACTAGCACAGATACGCAGTATTTT. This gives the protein CASSIRSGTSTDTQYF.

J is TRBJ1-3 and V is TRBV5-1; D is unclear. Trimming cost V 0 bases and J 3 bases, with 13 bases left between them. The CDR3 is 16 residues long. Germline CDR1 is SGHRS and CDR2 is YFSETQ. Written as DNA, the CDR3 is TGCGCCAGCAGCTTGGCCGGGTCTCAAAGTGGAAACACCATATATTTT. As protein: CASSLAGSQSGNTIYF.

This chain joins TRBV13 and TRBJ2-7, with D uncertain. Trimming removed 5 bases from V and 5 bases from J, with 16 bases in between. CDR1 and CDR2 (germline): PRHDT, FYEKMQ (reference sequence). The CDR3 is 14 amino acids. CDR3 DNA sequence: TGTGCCAGCAGCCCTGAGTCCTCAATCGACGAGCAGTACTTC. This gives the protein CASSPESSIDEQYF.

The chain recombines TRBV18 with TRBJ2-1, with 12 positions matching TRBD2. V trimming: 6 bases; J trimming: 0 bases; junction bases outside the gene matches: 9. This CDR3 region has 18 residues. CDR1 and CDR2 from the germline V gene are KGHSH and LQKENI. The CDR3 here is CASSQWTSGTSSYNEQFF. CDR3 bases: TGTGCCAGCTCTCAATGGACTAGCGGGACCAGCTCCTACAATGAGCAGTTCTTC.

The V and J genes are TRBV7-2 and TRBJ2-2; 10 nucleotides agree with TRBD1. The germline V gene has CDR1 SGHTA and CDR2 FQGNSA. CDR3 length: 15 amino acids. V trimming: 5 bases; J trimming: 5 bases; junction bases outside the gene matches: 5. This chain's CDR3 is CASSPGGQGTGELFF. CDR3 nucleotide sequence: TGTGCCAGCAGCCCCGGGGGACAGGGGACCGGGGAGCTGTTTTTT. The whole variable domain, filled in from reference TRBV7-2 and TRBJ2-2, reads GAGVSQSPSNKVTEKGKDVELRCDPISGHTALYWYRQSLGQGLEFLIYFQGNSAPDKSGLPSDRFSAERTGGSVSTLTIQRTQQEDSAVYLCASSPGGQGTGELFFGEGSRLTVL.

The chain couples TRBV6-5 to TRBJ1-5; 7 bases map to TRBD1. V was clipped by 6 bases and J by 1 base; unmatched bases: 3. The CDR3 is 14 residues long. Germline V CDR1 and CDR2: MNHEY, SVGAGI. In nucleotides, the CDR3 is TGTGCCAGCAGCTTACAGGGGAGCAATCAGCCCCAGCATTTT. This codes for CASSLQGSNQPQHF.

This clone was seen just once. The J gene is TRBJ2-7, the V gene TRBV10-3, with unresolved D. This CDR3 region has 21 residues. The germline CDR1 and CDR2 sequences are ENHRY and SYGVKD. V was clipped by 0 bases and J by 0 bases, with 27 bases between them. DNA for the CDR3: TGTGCCATCAGTGAGTCTTCTTCAGAATCCACACAGACCCCAATCTCCTACGAGCAGTACTTC. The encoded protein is CAISESSSESTQTPISYEQYF.

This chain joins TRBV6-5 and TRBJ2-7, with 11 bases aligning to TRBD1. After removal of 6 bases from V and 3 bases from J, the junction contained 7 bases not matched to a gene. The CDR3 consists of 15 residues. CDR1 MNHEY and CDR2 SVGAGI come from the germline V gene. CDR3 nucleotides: TGTGCCAGCAGATCAACCGGGACAGGGGGCTACGAGCAGTACTTC. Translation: CASRSTGTGGYEQYF.

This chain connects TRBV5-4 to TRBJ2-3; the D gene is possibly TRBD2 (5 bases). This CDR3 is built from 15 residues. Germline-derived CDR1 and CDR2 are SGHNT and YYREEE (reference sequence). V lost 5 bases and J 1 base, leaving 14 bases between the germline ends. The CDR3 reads CASRLARTGTDTQYF. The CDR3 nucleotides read TGTGCCAGCAGGCTCGCTCGGACTGGCACAGATACGCAGTATTTT.

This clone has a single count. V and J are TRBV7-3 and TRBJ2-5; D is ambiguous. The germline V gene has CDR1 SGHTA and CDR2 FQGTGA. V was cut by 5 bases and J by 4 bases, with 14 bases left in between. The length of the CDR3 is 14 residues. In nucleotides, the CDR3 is TGTGCCAGCAGCCTACCAACGGAGACAGAGACCCAGTACTTC. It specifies CASSLPTETETQYF.

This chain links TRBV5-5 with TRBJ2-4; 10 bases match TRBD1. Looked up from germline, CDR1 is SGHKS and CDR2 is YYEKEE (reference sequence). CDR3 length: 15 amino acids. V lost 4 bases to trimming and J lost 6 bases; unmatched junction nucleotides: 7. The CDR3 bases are TGTGCCAGCAGCAGTCACCGGGACAGGGGAAACATTCAGTACTTC. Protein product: CASSSHRDRGNIQYF.

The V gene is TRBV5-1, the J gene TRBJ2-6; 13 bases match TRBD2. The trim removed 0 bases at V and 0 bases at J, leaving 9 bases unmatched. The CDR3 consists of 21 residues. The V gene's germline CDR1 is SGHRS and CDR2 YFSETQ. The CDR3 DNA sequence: TGCGCCAGCAGCTTGGCAGGCCCACTAGCGGGAGGGGGCTCTGGGGCCAACGTCCTGACTTTC. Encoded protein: CASSLAGPLAGGGSGANVLTF.

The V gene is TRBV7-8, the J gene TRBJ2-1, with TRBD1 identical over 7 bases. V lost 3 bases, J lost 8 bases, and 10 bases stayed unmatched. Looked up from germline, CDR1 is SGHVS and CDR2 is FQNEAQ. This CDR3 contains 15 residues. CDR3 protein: CASSFRTGLMDEQFF. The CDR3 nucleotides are TGTGCCAGCAGCTTCCGGACAGGTCTGATGGATGAGCAGTTCTTC.

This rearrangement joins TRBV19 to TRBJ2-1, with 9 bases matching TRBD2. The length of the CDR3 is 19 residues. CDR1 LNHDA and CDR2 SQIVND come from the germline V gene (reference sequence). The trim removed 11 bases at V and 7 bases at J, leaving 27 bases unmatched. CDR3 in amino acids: CASALSEVAGGPVVNEQFF. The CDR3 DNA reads TGTGCCTCTGCTCTCTCTGAGGTTGCGGGGGGGCCGGTAGTAAATGAGCAGTTCTTC.

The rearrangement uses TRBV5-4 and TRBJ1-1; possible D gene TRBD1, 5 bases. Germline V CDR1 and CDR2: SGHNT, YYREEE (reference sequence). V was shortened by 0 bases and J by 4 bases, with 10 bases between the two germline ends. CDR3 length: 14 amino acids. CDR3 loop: CASSLAGETTEAFF. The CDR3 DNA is TGTGCCAGCAGCTTGGCGGGGGAGACCACTGAAGCTTTCTTT.

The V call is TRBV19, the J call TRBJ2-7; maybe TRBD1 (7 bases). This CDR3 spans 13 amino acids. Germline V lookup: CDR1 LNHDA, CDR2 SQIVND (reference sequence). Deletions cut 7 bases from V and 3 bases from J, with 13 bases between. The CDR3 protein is CASNPQGGYEQYF. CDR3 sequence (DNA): TGTGCCAGTAATCCCCAGGGGGGCTACGAGCAGTACTTC.

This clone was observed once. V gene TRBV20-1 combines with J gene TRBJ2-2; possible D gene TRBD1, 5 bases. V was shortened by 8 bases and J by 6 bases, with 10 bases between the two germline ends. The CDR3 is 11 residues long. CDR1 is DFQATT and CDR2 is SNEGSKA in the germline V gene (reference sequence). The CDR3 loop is CSPFRAGELFF. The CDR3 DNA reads TGCAGTCCTTTCAGGGCCGGGGAGCTGTTTTTT.

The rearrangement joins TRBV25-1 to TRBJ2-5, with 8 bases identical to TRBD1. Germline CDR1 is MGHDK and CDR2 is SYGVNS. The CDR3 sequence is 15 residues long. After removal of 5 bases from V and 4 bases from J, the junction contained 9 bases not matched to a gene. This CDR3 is CASSHRDRPLETQYF. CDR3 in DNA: TGTGCCAGCAGTCACCGGGACAGGCCCTTAGAGACCCAGTACTTC.

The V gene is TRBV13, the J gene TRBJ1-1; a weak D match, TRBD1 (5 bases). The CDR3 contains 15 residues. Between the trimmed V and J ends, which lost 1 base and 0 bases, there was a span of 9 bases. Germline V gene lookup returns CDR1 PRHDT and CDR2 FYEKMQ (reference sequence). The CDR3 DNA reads TGTGCCAGCAGCTTAGAAGGACATTTGAACACTGAAGCTTTCTTT. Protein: CASSLEGHLNTEAFF.

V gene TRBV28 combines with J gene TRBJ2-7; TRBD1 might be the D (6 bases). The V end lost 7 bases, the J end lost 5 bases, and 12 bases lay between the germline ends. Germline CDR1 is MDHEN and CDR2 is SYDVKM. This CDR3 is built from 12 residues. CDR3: CASTYRADEQYF. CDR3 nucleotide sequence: TGTGCCAGCACATACAGGGCGGACGAGCAGTACTTC. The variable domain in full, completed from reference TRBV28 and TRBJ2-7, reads DVKVTQSSRYLVKRTGEKVFLECVQDMDHENMFWYRQDPGLGLRLIYFSYDVKMKEKGDIPEGYSVSREKKERFSLILESASTNQTSMYLCASTYRADEQYFGPGTRLTVT.

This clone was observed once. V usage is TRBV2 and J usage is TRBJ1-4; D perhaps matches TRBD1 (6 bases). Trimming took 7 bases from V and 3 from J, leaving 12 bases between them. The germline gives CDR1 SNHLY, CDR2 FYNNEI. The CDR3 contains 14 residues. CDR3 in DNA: TGTGCCAGCAACCCGGACAGCTCTAATGAAAAACTGTTTTTT. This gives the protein CASNPDSSNEKLFF.

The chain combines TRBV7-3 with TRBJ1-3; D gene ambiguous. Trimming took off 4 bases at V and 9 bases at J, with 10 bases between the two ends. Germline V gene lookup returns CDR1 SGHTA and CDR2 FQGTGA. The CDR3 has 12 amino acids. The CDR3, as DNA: TGTGCCAGCAGCTCCGGAGGGAGCACCATATATTTT. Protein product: CASSSGGSTIYF.

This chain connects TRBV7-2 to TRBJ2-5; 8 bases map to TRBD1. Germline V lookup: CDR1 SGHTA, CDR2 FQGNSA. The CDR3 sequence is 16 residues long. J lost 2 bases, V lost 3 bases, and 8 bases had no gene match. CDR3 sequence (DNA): TGTGCCAGCAGCTTTGTCTCAGGGGGCGGACAAGAGACCCAGTACTTC. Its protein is CASSFVSGGGQETQYF.

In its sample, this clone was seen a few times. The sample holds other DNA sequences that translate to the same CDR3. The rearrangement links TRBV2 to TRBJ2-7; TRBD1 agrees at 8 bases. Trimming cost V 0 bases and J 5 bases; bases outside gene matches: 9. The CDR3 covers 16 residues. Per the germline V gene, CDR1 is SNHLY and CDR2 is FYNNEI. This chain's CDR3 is CASSEAHRGSGNEQYF. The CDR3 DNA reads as TGTGCCAGCAGTGAAGCGCACAGGGGGAGCGGAAACGAGCAGTACTTC. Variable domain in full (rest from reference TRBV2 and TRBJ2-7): EPEVTQTPSHQVTQMGQEVILRCVPISNHLYFYWYRQILGQKVEFLVSFYNNEISEKSEIFDDQFSVERPDGSNFTLKIRSTKLEDSAMYFCASSEAHRGSGNEQYFGPGTRLTVT.

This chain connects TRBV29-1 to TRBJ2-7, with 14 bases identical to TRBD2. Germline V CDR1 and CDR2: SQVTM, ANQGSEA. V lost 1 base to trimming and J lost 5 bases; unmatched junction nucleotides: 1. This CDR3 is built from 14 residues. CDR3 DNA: TGCAGCGTTGAAGCGGGACTAGCGGGAGACGAGCAGTACTTC. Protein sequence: CSVEAGLAGDEQYF.

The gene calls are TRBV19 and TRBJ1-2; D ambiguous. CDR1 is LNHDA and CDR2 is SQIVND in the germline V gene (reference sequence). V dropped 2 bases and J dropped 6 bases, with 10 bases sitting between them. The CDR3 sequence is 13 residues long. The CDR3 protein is CASSILGRDGYTF. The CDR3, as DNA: TGTGCCAGTAGTATACTCGGGAGGGATGGCTACACCTTC.

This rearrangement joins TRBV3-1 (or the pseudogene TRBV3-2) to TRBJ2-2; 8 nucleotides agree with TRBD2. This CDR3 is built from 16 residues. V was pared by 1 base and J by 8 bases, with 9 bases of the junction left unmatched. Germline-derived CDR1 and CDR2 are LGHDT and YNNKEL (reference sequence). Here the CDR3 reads CASSQGTLAVFGELFF. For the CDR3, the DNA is TGTGCCAGCAGCCAAGGGACACTAGCGGTGTTTGGGGAGCTGTTTTTT.

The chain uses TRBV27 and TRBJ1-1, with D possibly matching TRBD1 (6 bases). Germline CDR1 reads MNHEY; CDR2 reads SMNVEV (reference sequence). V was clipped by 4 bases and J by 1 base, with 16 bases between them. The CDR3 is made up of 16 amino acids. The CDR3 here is CASSSLRTGSNTEAFF. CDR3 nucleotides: TGTGCCAGCAGTTCCTTACGTACAGGGTCGAACACTGAAGCTTTCTTT.